This passage covers 13 T cell receptor beta chains from one sample sequenced in a study of blood T cell repertoires in COVID-19. Sequencing used immunoSEQ multiplex PCR; TCRdb keeps in-frame clones, though not all of them. Among nearly 80,000 clones, approximately 80% were seen once, and the ten largest hold approximately 39%. Sequenced sample: peripheral blood. The receptors derive from a woman in her 70s with acute or convalescent COVID-19.

V gene TRBV5-1 combines with J gene TRBJ2-1; TRBD2 agrees at 11 bases. CDR3 length: 15 residues. J lost 6 bases, V lost 5 bases, and 7 bases had no gene match. In germline, CDR1 is SGHRS, CDR2 YFSETQ. The CDR3 protein is CASSRDLAGGNEQFF. DNA of the CDR3: TGCGCCAGCAGTCGGGACCTAGCGGGAGGCAATGAGCAGTTCTTC.

The chain employs TRBV6-5 and TRBJ1-1; D unresolved. The V and J ends lost 4 bases and 1 base respectively, with 10 bases between them. Germline CDR1 MNHEY, CDR2 SVGAGI. This CDR3 contains 14 residues. The CDR3 here is CASSSRSTNTEAFF. In DNA, the CDR3 is TGTGCCAGCAGTTCGAGGTCAACGAACACTGAAGCTTTCTTT.

V usage is TRBV7-2 and J usage is TRBJ2-5; D may be TRBD1 (6 bases). This CDR3 is 15 amino acids long. The germline CDR1 and CDR2 sequences are SGHTA and FQGNSA. V was shortened by 1 base and J by 5 bases, with 14 bases between the two germline ends. DNA for the CDR3: TGTGCCAGCAGCTTAGAAGTTGAGCAGGGGGAGACCCAGTACTTC. Translation: CASSLEVEQGETQYF. Using reference TRBV7-2 and TRBJ2-5 for the parts outside the CDR3, the full variable domain is GAGVSQSPSNKVTEKGKDVELRCDPISGHTALYWYRQSLGQGLEFLIYFQGNSAPDKSGLPSDRFSAERTGGSVSTLTIQRTQQEDSAVYLCASSLEVEQGETQYFGPGTRLLVL.

CDR3 sequence: CASSLARDVTEAFF. In nucleotides, the CDR3 is TGTGCCAGCAGCTTAGCTCGGGATGTCACTGAAGCTTTCTTT. The chain couples TRBV7-9 to TRBJ1-1; the D is unclear. This CDR3 is 14 amino acids long. Germline V CDR1 and CDR2: SEHNR, FQNEAQ (reference sequence). The V gene lost 0 bases and the J gene lost 4 bases, with 9 bases spanning the gap.

The rearrangement links TRBV29-1 to TRBJ1-1, with 7 bases identical to TRBD1. CDR1 is SQVTM and CDR2 is ANQGSEA in the germline V gene. V shed 3 bases, J shed 1 base, and the junction held 2 bases outside the gene matches. The CDR3 runs 13 residues. The CDR3 DNA reads TGCAGCGTTGAGGGACAGACGAACACTGAAGCTTTCTTT. It is translated as CSVEGQTNTEAFF.

The V call is TRBV5-6, the J call TRBJ2-7, with 9 positions matching TRBD2. J was trimmed by 3 bases and V by 0 bases; bases with no gene match: 7. The CDR3 has 16 amino acids. CDR1 and CDR2 (germline): SGHDT, YYEEEE. CDR3 region: CASSLDPRLADYEQYF. The CDR3 nucleotides are TGTGCCAGCAGCTTGGACCCCCGACTAGCGGACTACGAGCAGTACTTC.

The J gene is TRBJ2-1, the V gene TRBV9, with 8 bases matching TRBD2. Trimming removed 0 bases from V and 9 bases from J; junction bases left unmatched: 5. The CDR3 is made up of 14 amino acids. Germline V gives CDR1 SGDLS, CDR2 YYNGEE. The DNA for the CDR3 is TGTGCCAGCAGCGTAGCTACTAGCGGAACTGAGCAGTTCTTC. Its protein product is CASSVATSGTEQFF.

The genes are TRBV5-8 and TRBJ1-1; TRBD1 is a possible D gene (6 bases). Trimming removed 7 bases from V and 1 base from J, with 26 bases in between. CDR1 SGHTS and CDR2 YDEGEE come from the germline V gene. This CDR3 region has 18 residues. Here the CDR3 reads CASPSARTAGESNTEAFF. The CDR3 DNA sequence: TGTGCCAGCCCATCGGCCCGGACAGCCGGAGAATCGAACACTGAAGCTTTCTTT.

The CDR3 region has the DNA TGTGCCAGCAGCCCTAGCGGAGGGGTGGGCACAGATACGCAGTATTTT. Translating gives CASSPSGGVGTDTQYF. V usage is TRBV2 and J usage is TRBJ2-3; 7 bases align to TRBD2. The germline CDR1 and CDR2 sequences are SNHLY and FYNNEI. Trimming at V came to 6 bases and at J to 1 base, leaving 10 bases not matched to a gene. The CDR3 totals 16 residues. Using reference TRBV2 and TRBJ2-3 for the parts outside the CDR3, the full variable domain is EPEVTQTPSHQVTQMGQEVILRCVPISNHLYFYWYRQILGQKVEFLVSFYNNEISEKSEIFDDQFSVERPDGSNFTLKIRSTKLEDSAMYFCASSPSGGVGTDTQYFGPGTRLTVL.

CDR3 region: CASSLAPRDRVNTEAFF. The CDR3 DNA reads TGCGCCAGCAGCTTGGCCCCCCGGGACAGAGTGAACACTGAAGCTTTCTTT. The rearrangement uses TRBV5-1 and TRBJ1-1; 7 bases fit TRBD1. Germline V gene lookup returns CDR1 SGHRS and CDR2 YFSETQ. The CDR3 is made up of 17 amino acids. The junction had 8 bases not matched to a gene; V was cut back by 0 bases and J by 0 bases.

The J gene is TRBJ2-7, the V gene TRBV6-5; tentative D call: TRBD2 (6 bases). This CDR3 is built from 12 residues. Looked up from germline, CDR1 is MNHEY and CDR2 is SVGAGI. The V end lost 10 bases, the J end lost 2 bases, and 12 bases lay between the germline ends. The CDR3 reads CATGGRAYEQYF. Written as DNA, the CDR3 is TGTGCCACCGGGGGAAGGGCCTACGAGCAGTACTTC.

The chain combines TRBV5-1 with TRBJ1-1, with D possibly being TRBD1 (5 bases). V was pared by 0 bases and J by 8 bases, with 14 bases between. The CDR3 runs to 14 residues. CDR1 SGHRS and CDR2 YFSETQ come from the germline V gene. In DNA form, the CDR3 reads TGCGCCAGCAGCTTGGGGCCGGAGGGGATGGAAGCTTTCTTT. Translated, it gives CASSLGPEGMEAFF.

In its sample, this clone was seen once. This rearrangement joins TRBV11-2 to TRBJ2-3; a possible D gene is TRBD1 (7 bases). The CDR3 runs 17 residues. Germline CDR1 and CDR2: SGHAT and FQNNGV. V was clipped by 4 bases and J by 1 base, with 18 bases between them. CDR3 region: CASSSRLGGPGTDTQYF. The CDR3 coding sequence is TGTGCCAGCAGCTCCCGACTAGGGGGCCCCGGCACAGATACGCAGTATTTT.